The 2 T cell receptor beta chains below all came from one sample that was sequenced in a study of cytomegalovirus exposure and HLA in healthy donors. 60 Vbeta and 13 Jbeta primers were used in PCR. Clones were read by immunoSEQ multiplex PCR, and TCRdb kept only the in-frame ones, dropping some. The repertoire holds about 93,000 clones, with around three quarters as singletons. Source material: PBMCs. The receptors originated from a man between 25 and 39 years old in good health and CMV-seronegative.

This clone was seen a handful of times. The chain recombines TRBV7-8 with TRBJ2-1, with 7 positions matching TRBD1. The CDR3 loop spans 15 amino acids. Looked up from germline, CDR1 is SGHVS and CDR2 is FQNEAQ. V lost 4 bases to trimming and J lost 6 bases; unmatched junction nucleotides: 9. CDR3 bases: TGTGCCAGCAGCTCGAAGGGGGCTTTGTTCAATGAGCAGTTCTTC. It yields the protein CASSSKGALFNEQFF.

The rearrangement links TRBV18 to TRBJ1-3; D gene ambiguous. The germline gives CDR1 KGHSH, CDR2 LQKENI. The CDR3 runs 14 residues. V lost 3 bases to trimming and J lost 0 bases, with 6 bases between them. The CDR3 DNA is TGTGCCAGCTCACCGGGAGCCTCTGGAAACACCATATATTTT. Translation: CASSPGASGNTIYF. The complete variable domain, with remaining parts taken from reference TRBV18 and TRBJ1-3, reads NAGVMQNPRHLVRRRGQEARLRCSPMKGHSHVYWYRQLPEEGLKFMVYLQKENIIDESGMPKERFSAEFPKEGPSILRIQQVVRGDSAAYFCASSPGASGNTIYFGEGSWLTVV.